These T cell receptor beta chains were read from a single sample in a study of blood T cell repertoires in COVID-19. The assay was immunoSEQ multiplex PCR, and TCRdb's table has in-frame clones only and misses some. This sample has 200,000 to 250,000 clones, with about 91% found just once. The sequenced material came from peripheral blood. These receptors were obtained from a man between 18 and 29 years old with active or convalescent COVID-19. Both conserved end residues are part of each CDR3. The D gene is left open where the match is weak. Size tells how often a clone was seen (once, few, many) or the class of an expanded clone, and some rows leave it out.

j_call v_call clone_size d_call cdr3_nt cdr3_aa
TRBJ1-3 TRBV6-1 NA NA TGTGCCAGCAGTGAAGCAGCGTCTGGAAACACCATATATTTT CASSEAASGNTIYF
TRBJ2-1 TRBV30 NA TRBD2 TGTGCCTGGAGTCCCCCCTGGCTAGCGGGAGGATTTGGTGAGCAGTTCTTC CAWSPPWLAGGFGEQFF
TRBJ2-5 TRBV21-1 NA NA TGTGCCAGCAGCAAAAGGACTAGCAGAGTGCAAGAGACCCAGTACTTC CASSKRTSRVQETQYF
TRBJ2-3 TRBV19 once TRBD2 TGTGCCAGTACGTTAGCGGGAGTACCCACAGATACGCAGTATTTT CASTLAGVPTDTQYF
TRBJ1-3 TRBV2 NA TRBD1 TGTGCCAGAATAGAAGGGACAGGCAACGCTGGAAACACCATATATTTT CARIEGTGNAGNTIYF
TRBJ2-7 TRBV5-1 few TRBD1 TGCGCCAGCAGTTCTGGACAGGCCGCCTACGAGCAGTACTTC CASSSGQAAYEQYF
TRBJ2-7 TRBV28 NA NA TGTGCCAGCATCCCCATGGCGGGAACCTACGAGCAGTACTTC CASIPMAGTYEQYF
TRBJ1-2 TRBV5-1 NA NA TGCGCCAGCAGCTCCGCTTATCGGGCTAACTATGGCTACACCTTC CASSSAYRANYGYTF
TRBJ1-2 TRBV2 NA TRBD1 TGTGCCAGCAGTGCCGGACAGGGAAACTATGGCTACACCTTC CASSAGQGNYGYTF
TRBJ2-7 TRBV9 NA NA TGTGCCAGCAGCCCCCGTAGTGTTCAGGGCTCCTACGAGCAGTACTTC CASSPRSVQGSYEQYF
TRBJ2-1 TRBV10-2 NA NA TGCGCCAGCAGTGAGTCTGGCGGGTCCTACAATGAGCAGTTCTTC CASSESGGSYNEQFF
TRBJ2-3 TRBV24-1 NA TRBD2 TGTGCCACATCCTGGGGGACTACTTTAGCCCGCACAGATACGCAGTATTTT CATSWGTTLARTDTQYF